This TCR beta chain was documented in a study of OX40 agonist ivuxolimab in advanced cancers. Study-wide results and limits: Some of the lowest clonal expansion was seen in partial responders at 0.1-3.0 mg/kg. On average, CD8+ T cells had more expanded clones than CD4+.

For this clone: Its target is unknown.

Patients had blood sampled at baseline and again on cycle 4 day 1 and cycle 7 day 1. Here immunoSEQ multiplex PCR was the method, and the copy in TCRdb shows in-frame clones only, minus some. Of 100,000 to 150,000 clones listed, around 93% are singletons. This CDR3 region has 12 residues. Germline V gene sequence: CDR1 SEHNR, CDR2 FQNEAQ (reference sequence). The receptor was isolated from an adult with an advanced solid tumor such as melanoma, head and neck, liver or kidney cancer. The sequences come from CD4+ or CD8+ T cells sorted from blood, collected in a trial of the OX40 agonist ivuxolimab. The J gene is TRBJ2-5, the V gene TRBV7-9; D is uncertain. The J call is uncertain, as TRBJ2-7 better fits the DNA end. In nucleotides, the CDR3 is TGTGCCAGCAGCTATTCACAGATCGAGCAGTACTTC. It translates to CASSYSQIEQYF.